One sample yielded the 17 T cell receptor beta chains listed below, sequenced in a study of post-analysis software for immune sequencing data. Their antigens remain unidentified. Points from the study as a whole: There were roughly 5 TRBV segments more frequent in patients than controls, and TRBV5-6, TRBV5-1 and TRBV20-1 were among them.

Incorporated into the TCR beta cDNA libraries were unique molecular identifiers, which served to reduce PCR and sequencing biases. MiXCR, applied by TCRdb to the PCR reads, yields one record per CDR3 protein. The sample has about 820,000 distinct CDR3 sequences, roughly 58% seen once; the top ten hold 4% to 5.5%. The source material was blood. The receptor source for this set is a girl under 18 with multiple sclerosis.

The genes are TRBV29-1 and TRBJ2-5, with D perhaps being TRBD1 or TRBD2 (6 bases each). Germline V gene lookup returns CDR1 SQVTM and CDR2 ANQGSEA. Trimming removed 6 bases from V and 2 bases from J, with 13 bases in between. The CDR3 is 13 amino acids. For the CDR3, the DNA is TGCAGCGTCGGGGGCCGTCATCAAGAGACCCAGTACTTC. This codes for CSVGGRHQETQYF. The variable domain in full, completed from reference TRBV29-1 and TRBJ2-5, reads SAVISQKPSRDICQRGTSLTIQCQVDSQVTMMFWYRQQPGQSLTLIATANQGSEATYESGFVIDKFPISRPNLTFSTLTVSNMSPEDSSIYLCSVGGRHQETQYFGPGTRLLVL.

V usage is TRBV4-1 and J usage is TRBJ2-7; D unresolved. This CDR3 is built from 15 residues. V shed 0 bases and J shed 3 bases, with 12 bases lying between them. CDR1 is MGHRA, CDR2 YSYEKL, per germline. CDR3 DNA: TGCGCCAGCAGCCAAGAGGGGATCGCGAACTACGAGCAGTACTTC. This encodes CASSQEGIANYEQYF.

V usage is TRBV5-6 and J usage is TRBJ2-6; D possibly corresponds to TRBD2 (7 bases). Germline V lookup: CDR1 SGHDT, CDR2 YYEEEE. The CDR3 is 16 amino acids. The V end lost 2 bases, the J end lost 0 bases, and 9 bases lay between the germline ends. CDR3 loop: CASSFRGASGANVLTF. CDR3 coding DNA: TGTGCCAGCAGCTTTCGGGGGGCCTCTGGGGCCAACGTCCTGACTTTC.

The chain uses TRBV12-3 or TRBV12-4 and TRBJ2-4; unclear D gene. V lost 5 bases and J lost 2, with 10 bases in between. The CDR3 runs 14 residues. The CDR3 loop reads CASSPWTPKNIQYF. The CDR3 coding sequence is TGTGCCAGCAGTCCCTGGACCCCCAAAAACATTCAGTACTTC.

The chain has TRBV7-2 and TRBJ2-1, with a possible D match to TRBD2 (5 bases). The CDR3 consists of 13 residues. Germline CDR1 SGHTA, CDR2 FQGNSA. The V and J ends lost 4 bases and 5 bases respectively, with 9 bases between them. CDR3 bases: TGTGCCAGCAGCTCCAGCGGTGACAATGAGCAGTTCTTC. Its protein is CASSSSGDNEQFF. The whole variable domain, filled in from reference TRBV7-2 and TRBJ2-1, reads GAGVSQSPSNKVTEKGKDVELRCDPISGHTALYWYRQSLGQGLEFLIYFQGNSAPDKSGLPSDRFSAERTGGSVSTLTIQRTQQEDSAVYLCASSSSGDNEQFFGPGTRLTVL.

This chain joins TRBV12-3 or TRBV12-4 and TRBJ1-2; D ambiguous. Trimming stripped 2 bases from V and 4 bases from J, with 8 bases between. The CDR3 spans 13 residues. DNA for the CDR3: TGTGCCAGCAGTTTAAGGGCGGCCTATGGCTACACCTTC. It is translated as CASSLRAAYGYTF.

This clonotype was seen a handful of times. This chain joins TRBV7-6 and TRBJ2-7; D may be TRBD1 (5 bases). Between the trimmed V and J ends, which lost 0 bases and 5 bases, there was a span of 11 bases. The CDR3 is made up of 14 amino acids. CDR1 is SGHVS and CDR2 is FNYEAQ in the germline V gene. The CDR3 DNA reads TGTGCCAGCAGCTTAGCGTCAGGCAGGGACGAGCAGTACTTC. Protein sequence: CASSLASGRDEQYF.

The chain joins TRBV11-2 to TRBJ2-5, with D possibly being TRBD1 (6 bases). CDR1 is SGHAT and CDR2 is FQNNGV in the germline V gene. CDR3 length: 15 residues. Trimming pared 1 base from V and 11 bases from J, leaving 20 bases between. The CDR3 DNA follows: TGTGCCAGCAGCTTAGGGTACAGGGAAGGCACGGAGCAGTACTTC. Translating gives CASSLGYREGTEQYF.

The V and J genes are TRBV20-1 and TRBJ2-7; D not certain. There are 11 residues in the CDR3. Germline CDR1 DFQATT, CDR2 SNEGSKA (reference sequence). V was clipped by 3 bases and J by 5 bases, with 8 bases between them. CDR3 protein: CSASHQDEQYF. DNA of the CDR3: TGCAGTGCTAGCCACCAGGACGAGCAGTACTTC.

This clonotype showed up just a few times. The chain carries TRBV7-9 and TRBJ2-7; D not certain. CDR3 length: 15 residues. V lost 5 bases, J lost 0 bases, and 14 bases lay in between. The germline gives CDR1 SEHNR, CDR2 FQNEAQ (reference sequence). CDR3: CASSLPKVASYEQYF. The CDR3 coding sequence is TGTGCCAGCAGCCTACCTAAGGTAGCCTCCTACGAGCAGTACTTC. The whole variable domain, filled in from reference TRBV7-9 and TRBJ2-7, reads DTGVSQNPRHKITKRGQNVTFRCDPISEHNRLYWYRQTLGQGPEFLTYFQNEAQLEKSRLLSDRFSAERPKGSFSTLEIQRTEQGDSAMYLCASSLPKVASYEQYFGPGTRLTVT.

This clonotype was seen only once. The J gene is TRBJ2-1, the V gene TRBV2, with D possibly being TRBD1 (5 bases). The germline gives CDR1 SNHLY, CDR2 FYNNEI. This CDR3 has 15 amino acids. V lost 2 bases and J lost 6, with 14 bases in between. This CDR3 is CASSEPGLGVNEQFF. The CDR3 DNA follows: TGTGCCAGCAGTGAACCAGGGTTAGGGGTCAATGAGCAGTTCTTC.

This clonotype was seen only a few times. This chain connects TRBV29-1 to TRBJ1-2; D is possibly TRBD1 (6 bases). This CDR3 contains 9 residues. Germline CDR1 reads SQVTM; CDR2 reads ANQGSEA. CDR3: CRAGDGYTF. Written as DNA, the CDR3 is TGCAGGGCAGGGGATGGCTACACCTTC.

The chain combines TRBV15 with TRBJ2-7; maybe TRBD2 (6 bases). V lost 2 bases, J lost 3 bases, and 17 bases lay in between. This CDR3 contains 16 residues. CDR1 and CDR2 (germline): LNHNV, YYDKDF (reference sequence). The CDR3 bases are TGTGCCACCAGCAGATCCACATCGGGAGTCTACTACGAGCAGTACTTC. Translating gives CATSRSTSGVYYEQYF.

This clonotype was seen only a few times. V and J are TRBV29-1 and TRBJ1-2; D is possibly TRBD1 (5 bases). CDR1 is SQVTM and CDR2 is ANQGSEA in the germline V gene. This CDR3 has 11 residues. Trimming cost V 6 bases and J 7 bases, with 12 bases left between them. The CDR3 DNA reads TGCAGCGTGGGGCAGGGTCCTGGCTACACCTTC. Translating it yields CSVGQGPGYTF.

V and J are TRBV5-1 and TRBJ2-3; 11 bases fit TRBD2. V lost 0 bases, J lost 0 bases, and 9 bases stayed unmatched. CDR1 and CDR2 (germline): SGHRS, YFSETQ. The CDR3 extends over 19 amino acids. DNA of the CDR3: TGCGCCAGCAGCTTGGTCCTCCAACTAGCGGGAGCCAGCACAGATACGCAGTATTTT. Protein sequence: CASSLVLQLAGASTDTQYF.

This chain links TRBV7-9 with TRBJ2-4; 7 nucleotides align to TRBD1. The CDR3 contains 14 residues. Germline loops: CDR1 SEHNR, CDR2 FQNEAQ (reference sequence). Trimming at V came to 3 bases and at J to 13 bases, leaving 12 bases not matched to a gene. DNA of the CDR3: TGTGCCAGCAGCTTCAGAACAGGGGAAGATGAGCAGTACTTC. This sequence encodes CASSFRTGEDEQYF. The whole variable domain, remainder taken from reference TRBV7-9 and TRBJ2-4, is DTGVSQNPRHKITKRGQNVTFRCDPISEHNRLYWYRQTLGQGPEFLTYFQNEAQLEKSRLLSDRFSAERPKGSFSTLEIQRTEQGDSAMYLCASSFRTGEDEQYFGAGTRLSVL.

With respect to this clonotype: One junction end does not reproduce the germline sequence, and a read error may be involved. The CDR3 loop reads CAGSLDATEQYF. Written as DNA, the CDR3 is TGCGCCGGCAGCTTGGACGCGACCGAGCAGTACTTC. The V call is TRBV5-1, the J call TRBJ2-7; D uncertain. Germline CDR1 is SGHRS and CDR2 is YFSETQ. There are 12 residues in the CDR3.